This is a list of T cell receptor beta chains from one sample in a study of T cells after posttransplantation cyclophosphamide. Clones were sequenced by immunoSEQ multiplex PCR, and TCRdb holds only the in-frame ones, with some missing. The repertoire holds under 3,000 clones, roughly 81% seen once, with less than 25% in the top ten. Material: PBMCs. The source is a man in his thirties or forties with a blood cancer, CMV-positive, and with a related stem cell donor. The CDR3 runs from the conserved cysteine through the conserved F or W. Clone size appears in some rows only: once, few, many, or a class for an expanded clone.

V gene,clone size,J gene,CDR3 protein
TRBV4-2,-,TRBJ1-5,CASSQDPGDYQPQHF
TRBV5-1,-,TRBJ2-7,CASSPTGNGYEQYF
TRBV4-3,once,TRBJ2-5,CASSHHGTGRQETQYF
TRBV27,few,TRBJ1-6,CASSSRQGNSPLHF
TRBV5-1,once,TRBJ2-5,CASSLVTGGQETQYF
TRBV5-1,-,TRBJ2-7,CASSLAAAGGRYEQYF
TRBV5-1,-,TRBJ1-2,CASSLDGTAYGYTF
TRBV19,-,TRBJ2-3,CASSWGGVGNTQYF
TRBV2,-,TRBJ1-2,CASGPSRDWENYGYTF
TRBV19,-,TRBJ2-1,CASRRASGYNEQFF
TRBV5-6,-,TRBJ2-2,CASSLIRQGAGELFF
TRBV5-1,-,TRBJ2-1,CASSYRLARGDEQFF
TRBV27,-,TRBJ2-5,CASSSLAGGGQETQYF
TRBV19,-,TRBJ2-3,CASSTSHQGPLTDTQYF
TRBV7-2,-,TRBJ2-3,CASSLASGTGTDTQYF
TRBV13,few,TRBJ2-3,CASSFQGGRGTDTQYF
TRBV2,few,TRBJ2-7,CASSPVFYEQYF
TRBV28,medium-sized,TRBJ2-5,CATREFKETQYF
TRBV13,-,TRBJ2-7,CASSLNGLAGSDEQYF
TRBV5-1,-,TRBJ2-3,CASRLGDRASTDTQYF
TRBV7-2,-,TRBJ2-7,CASSREGPGAGNEQYF
TRBV13,-,TRBJ2-7,CASSLGTGYEQYF
TRBV9,-,TRBJ2-2,CASTDSLDTGELFF
TRBV19,once,TRBJ2-3,CASSIGSYTDTQYF
TRBV5-1,-,TRBJ2-3,CASGTGSTDTQYF
TRBV6-5,-,TRBJ2-2,CASSFLSGGELFF
TRBV5-1,-,TRBJ1-5,CASSLGGAGHQPQHF
TRBV28,-,TRBJ2-2,CASRPTPANTGELFF
TRBV19,-,TRBJ2-2,CASSTPTGIRSKTGELFF
TRBV9,-,TRBJ1-5,CASSATSYSNQPQHF
TRBV7-7,-,TRBJ2-5,CASSPNTGGQETQYF
TRBV19,-,TRBJ2-7,CASSIGGSYEQYF
TRBV12-5,-,TRBJ2-5,CASGVDRGETQYF
TRBV6-1,-,TRBJ1-2,CASSEALSRGGAAGGYTF
TRBV5-1,-,TRBJ2-7,CASSLGPTGSSYEQYF
TRBV19,-,TRBJ2-1,CASAPSSGISYNEQFF
TRBV7-2,-,TRBJ2-5,CASSLVTGEQETQYF
TRBV10-3,-,TRBJ2-2,CAIRRDSNTGELFF
TRBV13,-,TRBJ2-3,CASSLSPGIDTDTQYF
TRBV6-5,-,TRBJ1-4,CASRHDRGREKLFF
TRBV18,-,TRBJ1-1,CASSPPDRGYTEAFF
TRBV6-1,-,TRBJ1-4,CASRHDRGREKLFF
TRBV16,-,TRBJ1-1,CASSQFTANTEAFF
TRBV5-5,-,TRBJ2-3,CASSFQPTSGSADTQYF
TRBV5-1,once,TRBJ2-4,CASSSLAGGLAKNIQYF